What follows are 31 T cell receptor beta chains derived from one specimen sequenced in a study of shared clonotypes between healthy human individuals. The data were produced by immunoSEQ multiplex PCR, yet TCRdb's version contains in-frame clones alone and is incomplete. Counted here are around 200,000 clones, approximately 61% occurring once; the ten biggest clones make up about 9.4%. The specimen was memory CD4+ T cells sorted from blood. Documented subset: CD45RA-negative fraction. These receptor sequences come from a man aged 25 to 45 in good health.

The V gene is TRBV11-2, the J gene TRBJ2-2; 10 positions agree with TRBD2. Germline CDR1 is SGHAT and CDR2 is FQNNGV. The CDR3 covers 14 residues. Trimming at V came to 8 bases and at J to 0 bases, leaving 0 bases not matched to a gene. The CDR3 DNA sequence: TGTGCCAGCGGGACTAGCGCGAACACCGGGGAGCTGTTTTTT. Amino acid sequence: CASGTSANTGELFF.

The chain carries TRBV5-6 and TRBJ2-3; TRBD2 matches at 7 bases. The CDR3 consists of 15 residues. J was trimmed by 0 bases and V by 4 bases; bases with no gene match: 5. Germline CDR1 is SGHDT and CDR2 is YYEEEE. CDR3 sequence: CASSPGGTSTDTQYF. The CDR3 DNA follows: TGTGCCAGCAGCCCCGGGGGGACTAGCACAGATACGCAGTATTTT. Full variable domain (missing parts from reference TRBV5-6 and TRBJ2-3): DAGVTQSPTHLIKTRGQQVTLRCSPKSGHDTVSWYQQALGQGPQFIFQYYEEEERQRGNFPDRFSGHQFPNYSSELNVNALLLGDSALYLCASSPGGTSTDTQYFGPGTRLTVL.

The chain joins TRBV7-3 to TRBJ2-1, with no clear D. Germline CDR1 is SGHTA and CDR2 is FQGTGA. V dropped 0 bases and J dropped 9 bases, with 9 bases sitting between them. The length of the CDR3 is 13 residues. The CDR3: CASSLTAVAEQFF. For the CDR3, the DNA is TGTGCCAGCAGCTTAACGGCCGTGGCTGAGCAGTTCTTC.

The rearrangement links TRBV18 to TRBJ2-3, with a possible D match to TRBD2 (6 bases). CDR1 is KGHSH and CDR2 is LQKENI in the germline V gene. This CDR3 is built from 15 residues. The V end was cut by 3 bases, the J end by 1 base, with 11 bases between. In nucleotides, the CDR3 is TGTGCCAGCTCACCGAGGATAGCGGGCACAGATACGCAGTATTTT. Translation gives CASSPRIAGTDTQYF. The full variable domain, in which reference TRBV18 and TRBJ2-3 provide the parts outside the CDR3, is NAGVMQNPRHLVRRRGQEARLRCSPMKGHSHVYWYRQLPEEGLKFMVYLQKENIIDESGMPKERFSAEFPKEGPSILRIQQVVRGDSAAYFCASSPRIAGTDTQYFGPGTRLTVL.

The CDR3 DNA sequence: TGCGCCAGCAGCCAAGAATTGGGACGGGGGCTAAATACGCAGTATTTT. The encoded protein is CASSQELGRGLNTQYF. The rearrangement uses TRBV4-1 and TRBJ2-3; D possibly uses TRBD1 or TRBD2 (6 bases each). CDR1 is MGHRA, CDR2 YSYEKL, per germline. Trimming stripped 0 bases from V and 7 bases from J, with 17 bases between. The CDR3 is 16 amino acids.

This rearrangement joins TRBV7-8 to TRBJ2-1, with a weak D call TRBD2 (5 bases). The CDR3 loop spans 16 amino acids. Germline V gene sequence: CDR1 SGHVS, CDR2 FQNEAQ. V was trimmed by 1 base and J by 2 bases, leaving 12 bases between them. CDR3 sequence: CASSLDGGRPYNEQFF. The CDR3 nucleotides read TGTGCCAGCAGCTTAGATGGCGGGCGACCCTACAATGAGCAGTTCTTC.

The gene calls are TRBV29-1 and TRBJ1-1; maybe TRBD1 (6 bases). In germline, CDR1 is SQVTM, CDR2 ANQGSEA. The CDR3 sequence is 10 residues long. V lost 7 bases to trimming and J lost 8 bases, with 11 bases between them. The CDR3 nucleotides are TGCAGCGCCCGCGGACAGGAAGCTTTCTTT. It translates to CSARGQEAFF.

This chain connects TRBV29-1 to TRBJ2-3; no definite D call. The germline V gene has CDR1 SQVTM and CDR2 ANQGSEA. Between the trimmed V and J ends, which lost 4 bases and 0 bases, there was a span of 8 bases. The CDR3 consists of 13 residues. In DNA, the CDR3 is TGCAGCGTTGCAGGCGCTAGCACAGATACGCAGTATTTT. It is translated as CSVAGASTDTQYF.

This clone was seen more than once but under ten times. The chain couples TRBV7-8 to TRBJ1-5; no clear D gene. Germline assignment: CDR1 SGHVS and CDR2 FQNEAQ. Deletions cut 2 bases from V and 2 bases from J, with 13 bases between. The CDR3 length is 16 residues. This CDR3 reads CASSLLATHGNQPQHF. In DNA form, the CDR3 reads TGTGCCAGCAGCTTATTAGCAACACACGGCAATCAGCCCCAGCATTTT.

Only a few counts were recorded for this clone. The J gene is TRBJ2-3, the V gene TRBV10-3; D may be TRBD2 (5 bases). V was shortened by 3 bases and J by 1 base, with 14 bases between the two germline ends. Per the germline V gene, CDR1 is ENHRY and CDR2 is SYGVKD. The CDR3 runs 16 residues. The CDR3 region has the DNA TGTGCCATCAGTGACCTTGGGCGGGTGGGCACAGATACGCAGTATTTT. It specifies CAISDLGRVGTDTQYF.

This chain uses TRBV11-2 with TRBJ2-1, with TRBD2 matching 8 bases. V dropped 6 bases and J dropped 5; count of bases not matched to a gene: 6. Germline CDR1 is SGHAT and CDR2 is FQNNGV. CDR3 length equals 14 residues. Written as DNA, the CDR3 is TGTGCCAGCAGAAGCGGGAGTACCAACAATGAGCAGTTCTTC. It is translated as CASRSGSTNNEQFF. Drawing the rest from reference TRBV11-2 and TRBJ2-1, the complete variable domain is EAGVAQSPRYKIIEKRQSVAFWCNPISGHATLYWYQQILGQGPKLLIQFQNNGVVDDSQLPKDRFSAERLKGVDSTLKIQPAKLEDSAVYLCASRSGSTNNEQFFGPGTRLTVL.

The chain combines TRBV7-9 with TRBJ2-7; the D call may be TRBD1 or TRBD2 (5 bases each). V shed 7 bases and J shed 0 bases, with 19 bases lying between them. Germline V gene sequence: CDR1 SEHNR, CDR2 FQNEAQ (reference sequence). This CDR3 contains 16 residues. In nucleotides, the CDR3 is TGTGCCAGCAAAAATGAGCTGGGGGATTCCTCCTACGAGCAGTACTTC. Translation: CASKNELGDSSYEQYF.

V gene TRBV2 combines with J gene TRBJ2-7; TRBD1 matches 7 bases. Germline-derived CDR1 and CDR2 are SNHLY and FYNNEI. V was clipped by 6 bases and J by 2 bases; unmatched bases: 4. This CDR3 spans 13 amino acids. As DNA, the CDR3 is TGTGCCAGCAGGAGACAGGGCACCTACGAGCAGTACTTC. Its translation is CASRRQGTYEQYF.

This rearrangement joins TRBV5-1 to TRBJ1-5, with D uncertain. The ends were cut back, 0 bases at V and 4 bases at J, with 8 bases in the middle. The CDR3 length is 14 residues. From germline, CDR1 is SGHRS and CDR2 YFSETQ. CDR3 region: CASSLAGENQPQHF. The CDR3, as DNA: TGCGCCAGCAGCTTGGCCGGGGAGAATCAGCCCCAGCATTTT.

This chain links TRBV2 with TRBJ1-5; unclear D gene. V was trimmed by 7 bases and J by 4 bases, leaving 8 bases between them. The CDR3 length is 12 residues. Germline V gene sequence: CDR1 SNHLY, CDR2 FYNNEI. Here the CDR3 reads CASMVGNQPQHF. The CDR3 DNA reads as TGTGCCAGCATGGTAGGGAATCAGCCCCAGCATTTT.

By sample fraction, this clone is medium-sized. The chain is built from TRBV4-1 and TRBJ2-3, with TRBD2 matching 7 bases. The CDR3 contains 13 residues. CDR1 and CDR2 from the germline V gene are MGHRA and YSYEKL. After removal of 8 bases from V and 2 bases from J, the junction contained 4 bases not matched to a gene. CDR3 residues: CASDLADTDTQYF. The CDR3 DNA follows: TGCGCCAGCGATCTAGCGGACACAGATACGCAGTATTTT.

The J gene is TRBJ2-7, the V gene TRBV14; D may be TRBD1 (5 bases). V was clipped by 1 base and J by 12 bases, with 13 bases between them. This CDR3 spans 12 amino acids. The germline V gene encodes CDR1 SGHDN and CDR2 FVKESK. CDR3 in DNA: TGTGCCAGCAGCCAAGCACAGGCGATACTGTACTTC. Translation: CASSQAQAILYF.

This rearrangement joins TRBV28 to TRBJ1-2, with 8 positions matching TRBD1. The J segment lost 4 bases and the V segment lost 6 bases, leaving 10 bases of the junction unmatched. This CDR3 contains 15 residues. CDR1 MDHEN and CDR2 SYDVKM come from the germline V gene. CDR3 nucleotides: TGTGCCAGCAGGAATACTTTAGACAGGGGCTATGGCTACACCTTC. It is translated as CASRNTLDRGYGYTF.

The rearrangement uses TRBV28 and TRBJ1-2; D remains ambiguous. V shed 5 bases and J shed 1 base, with 5 bases lying between them. Germline CDR1 is MDHEN and CDR2 is SYDVKM. The CDR3 spans 12 residues. CDR3 sequence (DNA): TGTGCCAGCAGTACACTTAACTATGGCTACACCTTC. This sequence encodes CASSTLNYGYTF.

V usage is TRBV7-2 and J usage is TRBJ2-5, with 8 bases lining up with TRBD1. This CDR3 contains 13 residues. Trimming cost V 9 bases and J 5 bases; bases outside gene matches: 8. Germline CDR1 SGHTA, CDR2 FQGNSA. The CDR3 reads CASGQGQGETQYF. DNA of the CDR3: TGTGCCAGTGGACAGGGCCAAGGGGAGACCCAGTACTTC.

V and J are TRBV5-1 and TRBJ2-1; D might be TRBD2 (6 bases). V gave up 1 base and J gave up 5 bases, with 16 bases separating them. Germline V gene data show CDR1 as SGHRS and CDR2 as YFSETQ. This CDR3 has 16 residues. The DNA of the CDR3 is TGCGCCAGCAGCTTGTCTTTGAGACTAGGAAACAATGAGCAGTTCTTC. Translation gives CASSLSLRLGNNEQFF.

The J gene is TRBJ2-7, the V gene TRBV6-6, with D tentatively TRBD1 or TRBD2 (5 bases each). V gave up 8 bases and J gave up 7 bases, with 27 bases separating them. The CDR3 is 16 residues long. Germline V gene sequence: CDR1 MNHNY, CDR2 SVGAGI (reference sequence). CDR3: CASFEGSGLEGEEQYF. CDR3 in DNA: TGTGCCAGCTTCGAGGGGTCTGGACTCGAGGGTGAGGAGCAGTACTTC.

The chain has TRBV5-1 and TRBJ2-6, with D tentatively TRBD1 (5 bases). The length of the CDR3 is 14 residues. V dropped 5 bases and J dropped 0 bases, with 6 bases sitting between them. The V gene's germline CDR1 is SGHRS and CDR2 YFSETQ. CDR3 coding DNA: TGCGCCAGCAGGACAGTCTCTGGGGCCAACGTCCTGACTTTC. Translating gives CASRTVSGANVLTF.

The J gene is TRBJ2-6, the V gene TRBV5-1, with D possibly being TRBD1 (5 bases). CDR1 and CDR2 (germline): SGHRS, YFSETQ. V lost 1 base and J 0 bases, leaving 8 bases between the germline ends. This CDR3 is 16 amino acids long. The CDR3 spells CASSLKGASGANVLTF. CDR3 sequence (DNA): TGCGCCAGCAGCTTGAAAGGGGCCTCTGGGGCCAACGTCCTGACTTTC.

The gene calls are TRBV5-4 and TRBJ2-2; tentatively, D is TRBD1 (5 bases). CDR3 length: 15 residues. Trimming left V 2 bases short and J 7 bases short, with 15 bases between. The V gene's germline CDR1 is SGHNT and CDR2 YYREEE (reference sequence). CDR3 amino acids: CASSFRAGSGGELFF. In DNA form, the CDR3 reads TGTGCCAGCAGCTTCCGCGCAGGGTCAGGCGGGGAGCTGTTTTTT.

V gene TRBV30 combines with J gene TRBJ1-5; 8 bases map to TRBD1. Germline V gives CDR1 GTSNPN, CDR2 SVGIG (reference sequence). The CDR3 extends over 15 amino acids. Trimming at V came to 3 bases and at J to 4 bases, leaving 8 bases not matched to a gene. The CDR3 protein is CAWSRTGGWNQPQHF. CDR3 in DNA: TGTGCCTGGAGCCGAACAGGGGGTTGGAATCAGCCCCAGCATTTT.

The rearrangement joins TRBV11-3 to TRBJ2-1, with TRBD2 as a possible D gene (5 bases). This CDR3 region has 13 residues. V lost 5 bases, J lost 5 bases, and 10 bases lay in between. Germline CDR1 and CDR2: SGHNT and YENEEA. The CDR3 DNA is TGTGCCAGCAGCCCATCAGCGGACAATGAGCAGTTCTTC. This codes for CASSPSADNEQFF.

CDR3 nucleotides: TGTGCCAGCAGCGCCCTACCAACTCGTGAGGATACGCAGTATTTT. Its translation: CASSALPTREDTQYF. This chain joins TRBV9 and TRBJ2-3; no firm D call. Germline values: CDR1 SGDLS, CDR2 YYNGEE. The CDR3 extends over 15 amino acids. The germline V and J ends were trimmed by 3 bases and 6 bases, with 17 bases remaining between them. The complete variable domain, with remaining parts taken from reference TRBV9 and TRBJ2-3, reads DSGVTQTPKHLITATGQRVTLRCSPRSGDLSVYWYQQSLDQGLQFLIQYYNGEERAKGNILERFSAQQFPDLHSELNLSSLELGDSALYFCASSALPTREDTQYFGPGTRLTVL.

This rearrangement joins TRBV2 to TRBJ2-3; 12 bases are shared with TRBD1. Germline V lookup: CDR1 SNHLY, CDR2 FYNNEI. This CDR3 has 16 residues. V shed 2 bases and J 4 bases; nucleotides not matched to a gene: 4. The CDR3 region has the DNA TGTGCCAGCAGTGAATTGGGGACAGGGGGCGCAGATACGCAGTATTTT. This gives the protein CASSELGTGGADTQYF.

The chain joins TRBV5-4 to TRBJ2-7; TRBD1 agrees at 10 bases. Germline CDR1 and CDR2: SGHNT and YYREEE (reference sequence). Trimming cost V 4 bases and J 7 bases; bases outside gene matches: 14. CDR3 length: 16 residues. CDR3 loop: CASSKASRQGAKEQYF. The CDR3 DNA is TGTGCCAGCAGCAAAGCTAGTCGACAGGGGGCAAAAGAGCAGTACTTC.

The V gene is TRBV19, the J gene TRBJ2-1; 11 bases are shared with TRBD2. This CDR3 has 15 amino acids. Losses at the gene ends were 8 bases for V and 4 bases for J; bases not matched to a gene: 7. The germline gives CDR1 LNHDA, CDR2 SQIVND (reference sequence). The CDR3 bases are TGTGCCAGTCGCAAACGACTAGCGGGGTACAATGAGCAGTTCTTC. It translates to CASRKRLAGYNEQFF.